These T cell receptor beta chains were read from a single sample in a study of cytomegalovirus exposure and HLA in healthy donors. Libraries were prepared by immunoSEQ multiplex PCR; TCRdb keeps only in-frame clonotypes and omits some of them. The sample holds approximately 150,000 clones; roughly 86% are singletons and the top ten take roughly 0.5%. The sample taken for sequencing was PBMCs. The source is a woman in her thirties or forties in good health and CMV-seronegative. Both conserved end residues are part of each CDR3. D genes are given only for firm matches. Only part of the rows carry a size: once, few, many, or a class if the clone is expanded.

CASSRGRTYEQYF,TGCGCCAGCAGCCGGGGGAGAACCTACGAGCAGTACTTC,TRBV7-9,TRBJ2-7,13,-,-
CASSITGVQYF,TGTGCCAGCAGCATCACCGGAGTGCAGTACTTC,TRBV7-9,TRBJ2-7,11,-,-
CASSLYQGAAEAFF,TGTGCCAGCAGCTTGTATCAGGGGGCGGCTGAAGCTTTCTTT,TRBV5-5,TRBJ1-1,14,TRBD1,-
CASSPGRNQPQHF,TGTGCCAGCAGCCCTGGCCGTAATCAGCCCCAGCATTTT,TRBV7-8,TRBJ1-5,13,-,-
CASSLDPEETQYF,TGTGCCAGCAGCTTAGATCCAGAAGAGACCCAGTACTTC,TRBV7-9,TRBJ2-5,13,-,once
CASSGDLVTDTQYF,TGCGCCAGCAGTGGGGACTTGGTGACAGATACGCAGTATTTT,TRBV4-3,TRBJ2-3,14,-,-
CASTGGGTSGPNNEQFF,TGTGCCAGCACCGGGGGGGGGACTAGCGGGCCCAACAATGAGCAGTTCTTC,TRBV9,TRBJ2-1,17,TRBD2,once
CSAGEVYEQYF,TGCAGCGCTGGGGAGGTGTACGAGCAGTACTTC,TRBV29-1,TRBJ2-7,11,-,-
CASSEPLNTEAFF,TGTGCCAGCAGCGAGCCCCTGAACACTGAAGCTTTCTTT,TRBV7-8,TRBJ1-1,13,-,once
CASSQDPGGSGPSYEQYF,TGTGCCAGCAGCCAAGATCCGGGGGGTAGCGGGCCTTCCTACGAGCAGTACTTC,TRBV4-2,TRBJ2-7,18,TRBD2,-
CASSLALTGELFF,TGCGCCAGCAGCTTGGCCTTGACCGGGGAGCTGTTTTTT,TRBV5-1,TRBJ2-2,13,-,-
CASSRTTEGAGDTQYF,TGCGCCAGCAGCCGCACAACGGAAGGGGCAGGAGATACGCAGTATTTT,TRBV4-1,TRBJ2-3,16,-,-
CASSIRVGQGQGYEQYF,TGTGCCAGTAGTATACGGGTCGGGCAGGGGCAAGGCTACGAGCAGTACTTC,TRBV19,TRBJ2-7,17,-,once
CASSPGTTNNEQFF,TGTGCCAGCAGTCCAGGGACTACCAACAATGAGCAGTTCTTC,TRBV27,TRBJ2-1,14,TRBD2,-
CAISDGTGSYEQYF,TGTGCCATCAGTGACGGGACAGGATCCTACGAGCAGTACTTC,TRBV10-3,TRBJ2-7,14,TRBD1,-
CASSLVPVEQYF,TGTGCCAGCAGCTTAGTCCCCGTCGAGCAGTACTTC,TRBV11-3,TRBJ2-7,12,-,-
CASSLTSGYYNEQFF,TGCGCCAGCAGCTTAACTAGCGGGTACTACAATGAGCAGTTCTTC,TRBV5-1,TRBJ2-1,15,TRBD2,-
CASNTGESYNEQFF,TGCGCCAGCAATACAGGTGAATCCTACAATGAGCAGTTCTTC,TRBV5-1,TRBJ2-1,14,-,-
CASSIPPGSFTGYGYTF,TGTGCCAGCAGTATCCCCCCGGGATCCTTTACCGGGTATGGCTACACCTTC,TRBV28,TRBJ1-2,17,-,once
CASRGAATGATEAFF,TGTGCCAGCAGAGGGGCAGCGACAGGGGCCACTGAAGCTTTCTTT,TRBV6-1,TRBJ1-1,15,TRBD1,-
CASSELWSGGNEQFF,TGTGCCAGCAGTGAATTATGGTCAGGGGGCAATGAGCAGTTCTTC,TRBV25-1,TRBJ2-1,15,TRBD1,-
CASSLGDRGYGYTF,TGCGCCAGCAGCTTGGGGGACAGGGGGTATGGCTACACCTTC,TRBV5-1,TRBJ1-2,14,TRBD1,-
CASSQGLAGVNEQYF,TGCGCCAGCAGTCAAGGACTAGCGGGAGTCAACGAGCAGTACTTC,TRBV23-1,TRBJ2-7,15,TRBD2,-
CASSLRQGGQPQHF,TGTGCCAGCAGCCTCAGACAGGGAGGACAGCCCCAGCATTTT,TRBV6-5,TRBJ1-5,14,TRBD1,-
CASSSSRTTYPRYNEQFF,TGTGCCAGCAGCTCCTCTCGAACCACCTACCCCCGCTACAATGAGCAGTTCTTC,TRBV13,TRBJ2-1,18,-,-
CASSVVSYEQYF,TGTGCCAGCAGCGTAGTATCCTACGAGCAGTACTTC,TRBV13,TRBJ2-7,12,-,-
CASSLSGGGSYEQYF,TGTGCCAGCAGCTTATCCGGCGGGGGCTCCTACGAGCAGTACTTC,TRBV11-3,TRBJ2-7,15,TRBD2,-
CASRGDRDYEQYF,TGTGCCAGCAGGGGGGACAGGGACTACGAGCAGTACTTC,TRBV6-1,TRBJ2-7,13,TRBD1,-
CASSYSAPSTDTQYF,TGTGCCAGCAGTTACTCGGCTCCTAGCACAGATACGCAGTATTTT,TRBV6-6,TRBJ2-3,15,-,-
CASSLSGNGELFF,TGCGCCAGCAGCTTGTCAGGGAACGGGGAGCTGTTTTTT,TRBV5-1,TRBJ2-2,13,-,-
CASSVATLAGMTDTQYF,TGTGCCAGCAGCGTAGCTACGCTAGCGGGGATGACAGATACGCAGTATTTT,TRBV9,TRBJ2-3,17,TRBD2,-
CASSILTVEGSSPLHF,TGTGCCAGCAGCATCCTAACGGTGGAGGGCAGTTCACCCCTCCACTTT,TRBV13,TRBJ1-6,16,-,-
CASRREWKETQYF,TGTGCCAGCAGGCGGGAGTGGAAGGAGACCCAGTACTTC,TRBV2,TRBJ2-5,13,TRBD2,-
CASSDQDEQYF,TGTGCCAGCAGTGACCAGGACGAGCAGTACTTC,TRBV7-9,TRBJ2-7,11,-,-
CASSLVPLAGGYLRRQYF,TGTGCCAGCAGCTTAGTTCCCCTAGCGGGAGGATATCTACGACGGCAGTACTTC,TRBV7-2,TRBJ2-7,18,TRBD2,-
CASSLVQASGNEQYF,TGTGCCAGCAGCTTGGTTCAGGCCTCCGGGAACGAGCAGTACTTC,TRBV5-6,TRBJ2-7,15,-,few
CASSWGGTMEETQYF,TGTGCCAGCAGCTGGGGCGGGACGATGGAAGAGACCCAGTACTTC,TRBV7-9,TRBJ2-5,15,-,-
CASSLNRGHGELFF,TGTGCCAGCAGCTTAAACAGGGGGCACGGGGAGCTGTTTTTT,TRBV7-9,TRBJ2-2,14,TRBD1,once
CASTKRGGRTDTQYF,TGTGCCAGTACCAAAAGGGGGGGCCGGACAGATACGCAGTATTTT,TRBV2,TRBJ2-3,15,-,once
CASSLWGTGSYNEQFF,TGTGCCAGCAGCTTATGGGGGACAGGATCCTACAATGAGCAGTTCTTC,TRBV7-2,TRBJ2-1,16,TRBD1,-
CSVERQGLNTDTQYF,TGCAGCGTCGAAAGACAGGGGCTAAACACAGATACGCAGTATTTT,TRBV29-1,TRBJ2-3,15,TRBD1,once
CASSPRQGSYNEQFF,TGTGCCAGCAGCCCTCGGCAGGGTTCCTACAATGAGCAGTTCTTC,TRBV9,TRBJ2-1,15,-,-
CASSSPTGDTQYF,TGCGCCAGCAGCTCGCCGACAGGAGATACGCAGTATTTT,TRBV5-1,TRBJ2-3,13,-,-
CASSLGVTGANEKLFF,TGCGCCAGCAGCTTGGGGGTTACAGGGGCGAATGAAAAACTGTTTTTT,TRBV5-1,TRBJ1-4,16,TRBD1,-
CASSLAPRTSGRNEQFF,TGCGCCAGCAGCTTGGCCCCTCGGACTAGCGGGAGAAATGAGCAGTTCTTC,TRBV5-1,TRBJ2-1,17,TRBD2,-
CAWSVRGAGGPREQYF,TGTGCCTGGAGTGTACGTGGAGCGGGAGGGCCACGAGAGCAGTACTTC,TRBV30,TRBJ2-7,16,TRBD2,-
CASSMTKYNEQFF,TGTGCCAGTAGTATGACTAAGTACAATGAGCAGTTCTTC,TRBV19,TRBJ2-1,13,-,-
CASGGQPNNQPQHF,TGCGCCAGCGGAGGGCAACCCAATAATCAGCCCCAGCATTTT,TRBV23-1,TRBJ1-5,14,-,-
CSSSLVLTYEQYF,TGTTCCAGCAGCTTAGTCCTAACCTACGAGCAGTACTTC,TRBV7-9,TRBJ2-7,13,-,-